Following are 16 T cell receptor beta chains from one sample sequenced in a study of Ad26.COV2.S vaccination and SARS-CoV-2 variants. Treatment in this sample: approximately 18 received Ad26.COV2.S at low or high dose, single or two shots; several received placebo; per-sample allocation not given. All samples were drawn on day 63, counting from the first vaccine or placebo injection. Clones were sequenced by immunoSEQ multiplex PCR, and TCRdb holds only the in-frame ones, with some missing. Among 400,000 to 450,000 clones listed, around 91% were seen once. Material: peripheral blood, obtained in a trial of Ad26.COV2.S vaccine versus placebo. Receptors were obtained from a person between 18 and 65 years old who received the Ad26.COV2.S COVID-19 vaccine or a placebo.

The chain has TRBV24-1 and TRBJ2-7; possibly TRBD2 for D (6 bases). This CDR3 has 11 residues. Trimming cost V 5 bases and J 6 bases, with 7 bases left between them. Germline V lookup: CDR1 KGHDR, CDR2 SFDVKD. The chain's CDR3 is CATSGGVEQYF. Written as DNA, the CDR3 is TGTGCCACCAGTGGGGGGGTCGAGCAGTACTTC.

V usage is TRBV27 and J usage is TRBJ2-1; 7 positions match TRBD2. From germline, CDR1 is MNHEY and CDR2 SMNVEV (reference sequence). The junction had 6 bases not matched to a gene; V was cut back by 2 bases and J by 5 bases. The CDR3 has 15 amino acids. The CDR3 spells CASSLRLAEHNEQFF. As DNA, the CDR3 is TGTGCCAGCAGTTTACGGCTAGCGGAGCACAATGAGCAGTTCTTC.

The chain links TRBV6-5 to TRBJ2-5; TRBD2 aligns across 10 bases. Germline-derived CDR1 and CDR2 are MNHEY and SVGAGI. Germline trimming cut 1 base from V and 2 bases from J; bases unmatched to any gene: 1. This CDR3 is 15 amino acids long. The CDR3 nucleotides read TGTGCCAGCAGTTACTTAGCGGGGGGACAAGAGACCCAGTACTTC. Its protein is CASSYLAGGQETQYF.

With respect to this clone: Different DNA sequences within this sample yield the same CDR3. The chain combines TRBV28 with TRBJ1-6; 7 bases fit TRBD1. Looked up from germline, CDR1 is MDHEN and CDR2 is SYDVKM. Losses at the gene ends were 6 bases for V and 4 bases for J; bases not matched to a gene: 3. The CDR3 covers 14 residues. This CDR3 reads CASSPGQYNSPLHF. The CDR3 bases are TGTGCCAGCAGCCCGGGACAGTATAATTCACCCCTCCACTTT.

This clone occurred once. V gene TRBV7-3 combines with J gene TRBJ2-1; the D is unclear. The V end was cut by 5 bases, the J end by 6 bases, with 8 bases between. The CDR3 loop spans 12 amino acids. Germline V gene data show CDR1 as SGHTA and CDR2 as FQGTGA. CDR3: CASSQKVNEQFF. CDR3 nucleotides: TGTGCCAGCAGCCAGAAGGTCAATGAGCAGTTCTTC.

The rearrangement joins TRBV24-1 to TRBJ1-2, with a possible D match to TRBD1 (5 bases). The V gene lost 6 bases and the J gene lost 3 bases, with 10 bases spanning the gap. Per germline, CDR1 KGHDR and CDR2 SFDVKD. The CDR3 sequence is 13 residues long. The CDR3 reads CATSSRGYYGYTF. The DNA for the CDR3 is TGTGCCACCAGTAGTAGGGGCTACTATGGCTACACCTTC.

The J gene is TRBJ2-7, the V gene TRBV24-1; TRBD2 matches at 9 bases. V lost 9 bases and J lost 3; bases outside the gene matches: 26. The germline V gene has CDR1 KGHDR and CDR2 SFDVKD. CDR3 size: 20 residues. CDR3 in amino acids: CATAVRTGALSSGSFYEQYF. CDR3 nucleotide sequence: TGTGCCACCGCGGTTAGGACGGGGGCGCTGAGTAGCGGGAGTTTCTACGAGCAGTACTTC.

In DNA form, the CDR3 reads TGTGCCATCAGTGAGTCCTTCGGACAGGGGGGGAAGGAGGAAGCTTTCTTT. This gives the protein CAISESFGQGGKEEAFF. This chain connects TRBV10-3 to TRBJ1-1; 10 bases line up with TRBD1. CDR1 ENHRY and CDR2 SYGVKD come from the germline V gene. The CDR3 consists of 17 residues. V lost 0 bases to trimming and J lost 8 bases; unmatched junction nucleotides: 12.

The CDR3 region has the DNA TGTGCGTCCGGTGGGGTCTCCTACAATGAGCAGTTCTTC. Protein: CASGGVSYNEQFF. The chain joins TRBV10-3 to TRBJ2-1; D gene ambiguous. Germline-derived CDR1 and CDR2 are ENHRY and SYGVKD. The CDR3 extends over 13 amino acids.

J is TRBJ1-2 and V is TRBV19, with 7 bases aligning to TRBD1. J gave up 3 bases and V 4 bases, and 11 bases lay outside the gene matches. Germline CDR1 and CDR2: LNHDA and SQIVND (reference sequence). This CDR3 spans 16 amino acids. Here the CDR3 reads CASSTQQGYNDYGYTF. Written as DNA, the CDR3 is TGTGCCAGTAGTACCCAACAGGGGTATAATGACTATGGCTACACCTTC.

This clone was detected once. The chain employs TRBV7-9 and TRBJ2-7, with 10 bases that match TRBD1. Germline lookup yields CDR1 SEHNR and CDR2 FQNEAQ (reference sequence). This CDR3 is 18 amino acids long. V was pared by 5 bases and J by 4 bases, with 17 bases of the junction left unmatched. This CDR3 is CASSPTPGQGGRGYEQYF. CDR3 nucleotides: TGTGCCAGCAGCCCAACCCCCGGACAGGGGGGAAGGGGATACGAGCAGTACTTC. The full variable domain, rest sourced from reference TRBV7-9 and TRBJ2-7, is DTGVSQNPRHKITKRGQNVTFRCDPISEHNRLYWYRQTLGQGPEFLTYFQNEAQLEKSRLLSDRFSAERPKGSFSTLEIQRTEQGDSAMYLCASSPTPGQGGRGYEQYFGPGTRLTVT.

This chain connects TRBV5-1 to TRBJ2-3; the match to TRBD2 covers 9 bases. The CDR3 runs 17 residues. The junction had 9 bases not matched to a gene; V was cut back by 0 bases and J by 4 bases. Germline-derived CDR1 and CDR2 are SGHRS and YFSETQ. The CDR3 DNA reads TGCGCCAGCAGCTTGGTAGCGGGAGAGGGGGTCGCAGATACGCAGTATTTT. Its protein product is CASSLVAGEGVADTQYF.

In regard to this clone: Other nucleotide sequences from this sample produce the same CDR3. CDR3: CASSPQGYEQYF. Here the CDR3 DNA reads TGTGCCAGCAGCCCACAGGGCTACGAGCAGTACTTC. The chain uses TRBV2 and TRBJ2-7; a weak D match, TRBD1 (6 bases). CDR3 size: 12 residues. Germline lookup yields CDR1 SNHLY and CDR2 FYNNEI. With 6 bases removed from V and 3 bases from J, the gap between germline ends came to 9 bases.

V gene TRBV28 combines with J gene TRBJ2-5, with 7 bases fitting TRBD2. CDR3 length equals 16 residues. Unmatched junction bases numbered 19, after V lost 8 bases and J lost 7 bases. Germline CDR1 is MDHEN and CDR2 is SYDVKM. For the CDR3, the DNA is TGTGCCAGCGGTCGGTCCACGGGAGGTAGGCGTGGGACCCAGTACTTC. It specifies CASGRSTGGRRGTQYF.

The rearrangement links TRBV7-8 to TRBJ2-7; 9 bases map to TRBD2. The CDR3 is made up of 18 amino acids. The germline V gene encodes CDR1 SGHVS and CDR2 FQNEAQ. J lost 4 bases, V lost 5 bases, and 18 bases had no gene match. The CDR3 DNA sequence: TGTGCCAGCAGCCTCCCCGCGGGACTAGCCTTTCAGAGTTACGAGCAGTACTTC. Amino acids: CASSLPAGLAFQSYEQYF.

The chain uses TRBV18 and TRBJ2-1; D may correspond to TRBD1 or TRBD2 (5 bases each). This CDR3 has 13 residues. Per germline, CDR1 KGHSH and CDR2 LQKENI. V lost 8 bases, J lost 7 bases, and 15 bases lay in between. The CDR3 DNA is TGTGCCAGCACTCACCAGTGGGGGAATGAGCAGTTCTTC. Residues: CASTHQWGNEQFF.